These 31 T cell receptor beta chains came from one sample sequenced in a study of T cell changes during pregnancy in multiple sclerosis. Clones were sequenced by immunoSEQ multiplex PCR, and TCRdb holds only the in-frame ones, with some missing. In the table there are 85,000 to 100,000 clones, 85% to 95% of which are singletons. Specimen: peripheral blood, collected in the first trimester of pregnancy. These receptors originate from a female donor with multiple sclerosis, enrolled in a pregnancy study.

The chain combines TRBV4-2 with TRBJ2-1; 10 positions match TRBD2. Looked up from germline, CDR1 is LGHNA and CDR2 is YNFKEQ. Trimming at V came to 0 bases and at J to 5 bases, leaving 7 bases not matched to a gene. The CDR3 has 17 amino acids. DNA for the CDR3: TGTGCCAGCAGCCAAGACCCACTAGCGGGAAAAAACAATGAGCAGTTCTTC. Protein: CASSQDPLAGKNNEQFF.

This clone was picked up one time. J is TRBJ2-1 and V is TRBV29-1, with 13 bases fitting TRBD2. Germline lookup yields CDR1 SQVTM and CDR2 ANQGSEA. V dropped 5 bases and J dropped 6; count of bases not matched to a gene: 7. This CDR3 region has 15 residues. CDR3 loop: CSVRLAGGPRNEQFF. CDR3 DNA: TGCAGCGTTAGACTAGCGGGAGGTCCCCGCAATGAGCAGTTCTTC.

This chain uses TRBV6-1 with TRBJ1-3, with D uncertain. Per the germline V gene, CDR1 is MNHNS and CDR2 is SASEGT. This CDR3 has 15 amino acids. Trimming took 6 bases from V and 2 from J, leaving 14 bases between them. The CDR3 sequence is CASSPRTVPGNTIYF. In DNA, the CDR3 is TGTGCCAGCAGCCCACGGACTGTACCTGGAAACACCATATATTTT.

V usage is TRBV27 and J usage is TRBJ2-1; 8 bases are shared with TRBD2. CDR1 is MNHEY, CDR2 SMNVEV, per germline (reference sequence). V shed 4 bases, J shed 10 bases, and the junction held 12 bases outside the gene matches. This CDR3 contains 15 residues. The CDR3 region has the DNA TGTGCCAGCAGTTCCCGGGGGGGCCGGGGGGACGAGCAGTTCTTC. Its protein product is CASSSRGGRGDEQFF.

The chain couples TRBV7-8 to TRBJ1-4; 7 bases align to TRBD1. Germline CDR1 is SGHVS and CDR2 is FQNEAQ. This CDR3 region has 16 residues. V lost 5 bases to trimming and J lost 5 bases; unmatched junction nucleotides: 11. CDR3 protein: CASSTRTGLLNEKLFF. The DNA of the CDR3 is TGTGCCAGCAGCACTCGGACAGGCCTTCTCAATGAAAAACTGTTTTTT. Filled out from reference TRBV7-8 and TRBJ1-4, the complete variable domain reads GAGVSQSPRYKVAKRGQDVALRCDPISGHVSLFWYQQALGQGPEFLTYFQNEAQLDKSGLPSDRFFAERPEGSVSTLKIQRTQQEDSAVYLCASSTRTGLLNEKLFFGSGTQLSVL.

This sequence joins TRBV27 and TRBJ1-2; D is uncertain. Trimming stripped 8 bases from V and 3 bases from J, with 19 bases between. The CDR3 has 15 amino acids. Germline CDR1 MNHEY, CDR2 SMNVEV (reference sequence). CDR3: CASAGRQDLYYGYTF. For the CDR3, the DNA is TGTGCCAGCGCAGGCCGCCAGGACTTATACTATGGCTACACCTTC.

This chain links TRBV27 with TRBJ2-1, with 10 bases matching TRBD2. This CDR3 comprises 15 residues. With V trimmed by 3 bases and J by 6 bases, 5 bases remained unmatched. Germline values: CDR1 MNHEY, CDR2 SMNVEV (reference sequence). The CDR3 coding sequence is TGTGCCAGCAGTTTGACTAGCGGGCCTTTCAATGAGCAGTTCTTC. It encodes CASSLTSGPFNEQFF.

This clone has a single count. V gene TRBV4-1 combines with J gene TRBJ2-7; no clear D. Germline V gene data show CDR1 as MGHRA and CDR2 as YSYEKL. With 0 bases removed from V and 2 bases from J, the gap between germline ends came to 5 bases. The CDR3 is 13 residues long. CDR3 sequence (DNA): TGCGCCAGCAGCCAAGAACAGCCCTACGAGCAGTACTTC. It specifies CASSQEQPYEQYF.

The chain has TRBV19 and TRBJ2-1; TRBD2 matches at 9 bases. The ends lost 4 bases at V and 8 bases at J; junction bases unmatched: 12. The CDR3 runs to 16 residues. CDR1 is LNHDA, CDR2 SQIVND, per germline (reference sequence). The CDR3 spells CASSTLAGASRDEQFF. The CDR3 region has the DNA TGTGCCAGTAGTACCTTAGCGGGAGCAAGTCGCGATGAGCAGTTCTTC. The whole variable domain, filled in from reference TRBV19 and TRBJ2-1, reads DGGITQSPKYLFRKEGQNVTLSCEQNLNHDAMYWYRQDPGQGLRLIYYSQIVNDFQKGDIAEGYSVSREKKESFPLTVTSAQKNPTAFYLCASSTLAGASRDEQFFGPGTRLTVL.

This sequence joins TRBV29-1 and TRBJ2-2, with D maybe TRBD1 (6 bases). Germline V CDR1 and CDR2: SQVTM, ANQGSEA. The CDR3 is 14 amino acids. The V and J ends lost 7 bases and 1 base respectively, with 13 bases between them. CDR3 nucleotide sequence: TGCAGCGCGTCCGGGACACTGAACACCGGGGAGCTGTTTTTT. Protein sequence: CSASGTLNTGELFF.

V is TRBV7-8 and J is TRBJ2-7; 7 bases are a match to TRBD1. The ends lost 1 base at V and 2 bases at J; junction bases unmatched: 8. The CDR3 loop spans 16 amino acids. Germline CDR1 is SGHVS and CDR2 is FQNEAQ. This CDR3 is CASSLGQGNFPYEQYF. The CDR3 nucleotides read TGTGCCAGCAGCTTAGGACAGGGTAATTTCCCCTACGAGCAGTACTTC.

The sample holds one count of this clone. The V gene is TRBV5-6, the J gene TRBJ2-5; 10 nucleotides align to TRBD1. Germline V gene data show CDR1 as SGHDT and CDR2 as YYEEEE. V was pared by 4 bases and J by 5 bases, with 14 bases of the junction left unmatched. The CDR3 length is 17 residues. CDR3 amino acids: CASSPDRGSVLSETQYF. As DNA, the CDR3 is TGTGCCAGCAGCCCGGACAGGGGGTCCGTTTTGTCGGAGACCCAGTACTTC.

This chain connects TRBV19 to TRBJ1-1; D unclear. The germline CDR1 and CDR2 sequences are LNHDA and SQIVND (reference sequence). The germline V and J ends were trimmed by 3 bases and 6 bases, with 11 bases remaining between them. The CDR3 is 13 residues long. CDR3 amino acids: CASSIGGRAEAFF. Written as DNA, the CDR3 is TGTGCCAGTAGTATCGGAGGGAGGGCTGAAGCTTTCTTT.

The chain links TRBV29-1 to TRBJ2-1, with TRBD2 as a possible D gene (6 bases). The germline V gene has CDR1 SQVTM and CDR2 ANQGSEA. Deletions cut 4 bases from V and 7 bases from J, with 23 bases between. This CDR3 contains 16 residues. The CDR3 is CSVAASDAGTWNEQFF. The CDR3 DNA follows: TGCAGCGTTGCCGCCTCAGACGCGGGAACTTGGAATGAGCAGTTCTTC.

The chain carries TRBV6-6 and TRBJ2-1; D possibly corresponds to TRBD1 (6 bases). The germline gives CDR1 MNHNY, CDR2 SVGAGI (reference sequence). The CDR3 consists of 15 residues. V shed 2 bases and J shed 8 bases, with 16 bases lying between them. The CDR3 DNA reads as TGTGCCAGCAGTTACCCGTTACAGGGCGGCGATGAGCAGTTCTTC. It yields the protein CASSYPLQGGDEQFF.

This sequence joins TRBV6-5 and TRBJ2-7; 12 nucleotides agree with TRBD2. Germline trimming cut 4 bases from V and 6 bases from J; bases unmatched to any gene: 7. The CDR3 runs 15 residues. CDR1 is MNHEY and CDR2 is SVGAGI in the germline V gene. The CDR3 spells CASSLALAGGSEQYF. The DNA of the CDR3 is TGTGCCAGCAGTTTGGCACTAGCGGGAGGTTCCGAGCAGTACTTC.

V is TRBV9 and J is TRBJ2-7; perhaps TRBD2 as D (5 bases). Germline assignment: CDR1 SGDLS and CDR2 YYNGEE. V shed 3 bases and J shed 0 bases, with 19 bases lying between them. This CDR3 spans 17 amino acids. The CDR3, as DNA: TGTGCCAGCAGCGGAGGGAATCAACTAGGGAGCTCCTACGAGCAGTACTTC. Its protein product is CASSGGNQLGSSYEQYF.

This rearrangement joins TRBV4-1 to TRBJ2-5; 12 nucleotides align to TRBD2. The J call could be wrong; TRBJ2-7 is a better fit for the DNA end. Germline V CDR1 and CDR2: MGHRA, YSYEKL. This CDR3 has 15 residues. DNA for the CDR3: TGCGCCAGCAGCCTTACGACTAGCGGGAGCTACGAGCAGTACTTC. This codes for CASSLTTSGSYEQYF.

This rearrangement joins TRBV7-6 to TRBJ2-1, with TRBD2 identical over 8 bases. Germline CDR1 and CDR2: SGHVS and FNYEAQ. V lost 4 bases to trimming and J lost 2 bases; unmatched junction nucleotides: 7. The CDR3 totals 16 residues. The CDR3 region is CASSSEGLGPYNEQFF. In nucleotides, the CDR3 is TGTGCCAGCAGCTCCGAGGGACTAGGGCCCTACAATGAGCAGTTCTTC.

This clone occurred a few times. The rearrangement uses TRBV30 and TRBJ2-2; D gene ambiguous. The CDR3 length is 14 residues. The germline CDR1 and CDR2 sequences are GTSNPN and SVGIG (reference sequence). Trimming stripped 4 bases from V and 2 bases from J, with 11 bases between. The CDR3 sequence: CAWMPGVNTGELFF. In DNA, the CDR3 is TGTGCCTGGATGCCAGGCGTTAACACCGGGGAGCTGTTTTTT.

This clone occurred a few times. The V call is TRBV18, the J call TRBJ2-3; D gene unclear. Between the trimmed V and J ends, which lost 5 bases and 6 bases, there was a span of 9 bases. The germline V gene encodes CDR1 KGHSH and CDR2 LQKENI. There are 12 residues in the CDR3. The CDR3 coding sequence is TGTGCCAGCTCATATCTTCCGGATACGCAGTATTTT. Translation gives CASSYLPDTQYF. The full variable domain, completed using reference TRBV18 and TRBJ2-3, is NAGVMQNPRHLVRRRGQEARLRCSPMKGHSHVYWYRQLPEEGLKFMVYLQKENIIDESGMPKERFSAEFPKEGPSILRIQQVVRGDSAAYFCASSYLPDTQYFGPGTRLTVL.

V is TRBV7-9 and J is TRBJ1-2, with 7 bases aligning to TRBD1. V gave up 4 bases and J gave up 7 bases; unmatched junction bases: 6. Germline V gene data show CDR1 as SEHNR and CDR2 as FQNEAQ (reference sequence). This CDR3 has 13 residues. The CDR3 region is CASSSTGVGGYTF. The CDR3 DNA is TGTGCCAGCAGCTCCACAGGGGTAGGTGGCTACACCTTC.

The chain is built from TRBV5-1 and TRBJ2-4; the D gene is possibly TRBD2 (6 bases). The germline gives CDR1 SGHRS, CDR2 YFSETQ. The CDR3 sequence is 15 residues long. The V and J ends lost 0 bases and 3 bases respectively, with 10 bases between them. The CDR3 region is CASSLAPTSKNIQYF. The CDR3 DNA reads TGCGCCAGCAGCTTGGCCCCGACTAGCAAAAACATTCAGTACTTC.

Here the CDR3 reads CSASGVEKLFF. The DNA for the CDR3 is TGCAGTGCTTCGGGGGTTGAAAAACTGTTTTTT. The rearrangement uses TRBV20-1 and TRBJ1-4, with D perhaps TRBD1 (5 bases). This CDR3 contains 11 residues. Germline lookup yields CDR1 DFQATT and CDR2 SNEGSKA (reference sequence). Trimming took 5 bases from V and 7 from J, leaving 8 bases between them.

The chain combines TRBV5-1 with TRBJ2-1; D is perhaps TRBD2 (6 bases). The V end was cut by 6 bases, the J end by 9 bases, with 19 bases between. The CDR3 contains 14 residues. Germline lookup yields CDR1 SGHRS and CDR2 YFSETQ. The CDR3: CASNGGGTVGEQFF. The CDR3 nucleotides are TGCGCCAGCAACGGTGGCGGGACGGTGGGTGAGCAGTTCTTC.

The CDR3 nucleotides read TGTGCCAGCAGTTCATGGAATCAGGGGGCAGGGACCGGGGAGCTGTTTTTT. It specifies CASSSWNQGAGTGELFF. This chain links TRBV28 with TRBJ2-2, with 8 bases fitting TRBD1. The CDR3 sequence is 17 residues long. Trimming took 4 bases from V and 5 from J; bases not matched to a gene: 12. CDR1 and CDR2 (germline): MDHEN, SYDVKM. Variable domain in full (rest from reference TRBV28 and TRBJ2-2): DVKVTQSSRYLVKRTGEKVFLECVQDMDHENMFWYRQDPGLGLRLIYFSYDVKMKEKGDIPEGYSVSREKKERFSLILESASTNQTSMYLCASSSWNQGAGTGELFFGEGSRLTVL.

In DNA, the CDR3 is TGTGCCAGCAGCTTATCAGGGGGAGGTATCACAGATACGCAGTATTTT. Translating gives CASSLSGGGITDTQYF. V usage is TRBV13 and J usage is TRBJ2-3, with D maybe TRBD1 (7 bases). Germline assignment: CDR1 PRHDT and CDR2 FYEKMQ (reference sequence). The CDR3 runs 16 residues. V shed 2 bases and J shed 2 bases, with 14 bases lying between them.

The chain couples TRBV10-3 to TRBJ1-4; D is uncertain. From germline, CDR1 is ENHRY and CDR2 SYGVKD. The CDR3 length is 18 residues. Trimming left V 6 bases short and J 3 bases short, with 23 bases between. This CDR3 is CAIRINVPSQNSNEKLFF. The CDR3, as DNA: TGTGCCATCAGGATTAACGTCCCTTCACAGAATTCTAATGAAAAACTGTTTTTT.

The chain uses TRBV2 and TRBJ1-5, with no clear D. CDR3 length: 15 amino acids. The germline V and J ends were trimmed by 3 bases and 3 bases, with 12 bases remaining between them. Germline loops: CDR1 SNHLY, CDR2 FYNNEI. CDR3 amino acids: CASSDGRFFNQPQHF. CDR3 DNA: TGTGCCAGCAGTGATGGCAGGTTCTTCAATCAGCCCCAGCATTTT.

V gene TRBV5-8 combines with J gene TRBJ2-6, with D hard to call. The CDR3 length is 14 residues. V was shortened by 5 bases and J by 0 bases, with 6 bases between the two germline ends. CDR1 SGHTS and CDR2 YDEGEE come from the germline V gene. The CDR3 nucleotides are TGTGCCAGCAGGGCCGTCTCTGGGGCCAACGTCCTGACTTTC. It translates to CASRAVSGANVLTF.

The chain recombines TRBV9 with TRBJ1-3, with 7 positions matching TRBD1. CDR1 is SGDLS and CDR2 is YYNGEE in the germline V gene. V gave up 0 bases and J gave up 4 bases; unmatched junction bases: 4. CDR3 length equals 15 residues. The chain's CDR3 is CASSVGDSRGNTIYF. The CDR3, as DNA: TGTGCCAGCAGCGTAGGGGACAGTAGAGGAAACACCATATATTTT.